This is a list of T cell receptor beta chains from one sample in a study of T cell repertoires in cytomegalovirus infection. TCRdb passed the reads through MiXCR, listing each CDR3 protein once. This repertoire shows some 250,000 distinct CDR3 sequences, approximately 10% found once; its top ten account for roughly 15%. The sequenced sample was PBMCs. All receptors derive from a human donor in good health (CMV status not recorded). Some clones in this sample may be carry-over from other donors' samples. Each CDR3 is given with its conserved first and last residue. The order of the fields is CDR3 length, J gene, clone size, D gene, V gene, CDR3 DNA, CDR3 protein. A D gene is named only where the DNA matches it firmly. Clone sizes are given selectively: once, few, many, or a class where the clone is expanded.

17 | TRBJ2-3 | many | TRBD2 | TRBV12-3/TRBV12-4 | TGTGCCAGCACCCCAGGGCGGGAGGGCCAAAGCACAGATACGCAGTATTTT | CASTPGREGQSTDTQYF
14 | TRBJ1-1 | few | TRBD1 | TRBV20-1 | TGCAGTGCAACGGGACAGGGGGCAGGCACTGAAGCTTTCTTT | CSATGQGAGTEAFF
14 | TRBJ1-5 | few | . | TRBV12-3/TRBV12-4 | TGTGCCAGCAGCCCCTCGGCCCCATATCAGCCCCAGCATTTT | CASSPSAPYQPQHF
13 | TRBJ1-1 | many | . | TRBV4-2 | TGTGCCAGTAGCGGGGAGGGCGCAACTGAAGCTTTCTTT | CASSGEGATEAFF
16 | TRBJ2-7 | many | TRBD1 | TRBV6-2/TRBV6-3 | TGTGCCAGCAGTTCCCCACCCTCAGACAGGGGCTACGAGCAGTACTTC | CASSSPPSDRGYEQYF
16 | TRBJ2-1 | many | . | TRBV7-2 | TGTGCCAGCAGCCGGCCCCCCGGGCCGGGATACAATGAGCAGTTCTTC | CASSRPPGPGYNEQFF
16 | TRBJ1-3 | . | TRBD1 | TRBV7-9 | TGTGCCAGCAGCAACTTGGGACAGGAGACTGGAAACACCATATATTTT | CASSNLGQETGNTIYF
14 | TRBJ2-3 | . | TRBD1 | TRBV27 | TGTGCCAGCAATCAAGGGACAGTCACAGATACGCAGTATTTT | CASNQGTVTDTQYF
16 | TRBJ1-2 | few | TRBD1 | TRBV4-3 | TGCGCCAGCAGCCAAGAGGGGACAGGGAGGTCTTATGGCTACACCTTC | CASSQEGTGRSYGYTF
14 | TRBJ1-1 | many | TRBD1 | TRBV7-2 | TGTGCCAGCAGCTTGACAGGGAGGAACACTGAAGCTTTCTTT | CASSLTGRNTEAFF
13 | TRBJ2-3 | few | . | TRBV27 | TGTGCCAGCAGTTTGGGGTCCGTGGTTACGCAGTATTTT | CASSLGSVVTQYF